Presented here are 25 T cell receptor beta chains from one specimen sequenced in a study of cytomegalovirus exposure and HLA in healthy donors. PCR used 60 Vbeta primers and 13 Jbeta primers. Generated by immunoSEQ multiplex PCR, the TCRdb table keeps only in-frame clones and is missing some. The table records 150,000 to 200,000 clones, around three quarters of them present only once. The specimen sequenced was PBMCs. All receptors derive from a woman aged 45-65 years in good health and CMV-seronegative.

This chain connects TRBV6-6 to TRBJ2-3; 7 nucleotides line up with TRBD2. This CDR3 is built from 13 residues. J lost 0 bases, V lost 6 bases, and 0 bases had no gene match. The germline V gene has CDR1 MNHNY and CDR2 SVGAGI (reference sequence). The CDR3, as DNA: TGTGCCAGCAGGCGGGAGAGCACAGATACGCAGTATTTT. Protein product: CASRRESTDTQYF.

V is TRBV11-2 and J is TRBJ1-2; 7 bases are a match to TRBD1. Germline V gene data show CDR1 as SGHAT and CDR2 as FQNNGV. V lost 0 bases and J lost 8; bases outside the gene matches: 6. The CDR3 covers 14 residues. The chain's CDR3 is CASSLEGGAGGYTF. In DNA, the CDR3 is TGTGCCAGCAGCTTAGAAGGGGGCGCGGGGGGCTACACCTTC.

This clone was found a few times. CDR3 loop: CASGDSLSNEKLFF. The DNA for the CDR3 is TGTGCCAGCGGGGACTCCCTGAGTAATGAAAAACTGTTTTTT. The gene calls are TRBV2 and TRBJ1-4, with D possibly matching TRBD1 (5 bases). There are 14 residues in the CDR3. Looked up from germline, CDR1 is SNHLY and CDR2 is FYNNEI. The V end lost 8 bases, the J end lost 4 bases, and 14 bases lay between the germline ends.

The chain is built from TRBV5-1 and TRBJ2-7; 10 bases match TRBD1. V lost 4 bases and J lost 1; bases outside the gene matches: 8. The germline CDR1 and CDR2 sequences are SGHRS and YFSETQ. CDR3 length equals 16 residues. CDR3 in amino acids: CASSGGTGVGSYEQYF. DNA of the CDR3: TGCGCCAGCAGCGGAGGGACAGGGGTTGGATCCTACGAGCAGTACTTC. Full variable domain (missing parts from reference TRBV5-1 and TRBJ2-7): KAGVTQTPRYLIKTRGQQVTLSCSPISGHRSVSWYQQTPGQGLQFLFEYFSETQRNKGNFPGRFSGRQFSNSRSEMNVSTLELGDSALYLCASSGGTGVGSYEQYFGPGTRLTVT.

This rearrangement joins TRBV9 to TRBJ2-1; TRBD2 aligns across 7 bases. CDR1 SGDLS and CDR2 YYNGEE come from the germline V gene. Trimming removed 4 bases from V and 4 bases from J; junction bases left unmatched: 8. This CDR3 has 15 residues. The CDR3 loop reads CASSWREMPYNEQFF. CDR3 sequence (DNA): TGTGCCAGCAGCTGGCGGGAGATGCCTTACAATGAGCAGTTCTTC.

CDR3 region: CASSLQAPGEQYF. CDR3 DNA: TGTGCCAGCAGCTTGCAGGCTCCGGGAGAGCAGTACTTC. V and J are TRBV7-2 and TRBJ2-7; D may be TRBD2 (5 bases). The CDR3 covers 13 residues. Trimming removed 3 bases from V and 7 bases from J, with 13 bases in between. CDR1 SGHTA and CDR2 FQGNSA come from the germline V gene.

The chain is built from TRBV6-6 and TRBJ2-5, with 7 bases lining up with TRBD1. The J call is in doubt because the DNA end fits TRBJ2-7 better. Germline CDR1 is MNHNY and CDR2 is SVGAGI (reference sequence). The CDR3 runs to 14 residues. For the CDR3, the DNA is TGTGCCAGCAGCACGACAGGGAACTCCTACGAGCAGTACTTC. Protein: CASSTTGNSYEQYF.

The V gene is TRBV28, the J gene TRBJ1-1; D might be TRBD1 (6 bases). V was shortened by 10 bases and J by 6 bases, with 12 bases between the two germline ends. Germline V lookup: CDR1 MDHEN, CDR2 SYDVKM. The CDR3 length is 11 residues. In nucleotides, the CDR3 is TGTGCCACGGTAACAGGGTCTGAAGCTTTCTTT. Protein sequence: CATVTGSEAFF.

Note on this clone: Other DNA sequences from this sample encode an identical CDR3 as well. CDR3 amino acids: CASSSREGTSYQQYF. In DNA, the CDR3 is TGTGCCAGCAGTTCTCGGGAGGGGACCTCTTATCAGCAGTACTTC. The gene calls are TRBV28 and TRBJ2-7, with TRBD2 matching 8 bases. There are 15 residues in the CDR3. The germline V gene encodes CDR1 MDHEN and CDR2 SYDVKM. V gave up 4 bases and J gave up 8 bases; unmatched junction bases: 13.

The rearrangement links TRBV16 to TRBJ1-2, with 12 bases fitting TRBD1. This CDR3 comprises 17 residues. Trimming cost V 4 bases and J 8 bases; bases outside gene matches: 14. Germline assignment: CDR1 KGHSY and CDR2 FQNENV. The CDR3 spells CASSPMGGTGGKDGYTF. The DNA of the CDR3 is TGTGCCAGCAGCCCAATGGGCGGGACAGGGGGCAAGGACGGCTACACCTTC.

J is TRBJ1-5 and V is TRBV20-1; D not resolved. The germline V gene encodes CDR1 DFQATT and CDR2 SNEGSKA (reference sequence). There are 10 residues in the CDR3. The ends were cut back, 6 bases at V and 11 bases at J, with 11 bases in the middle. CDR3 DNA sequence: TGCAGTGCCCCGCTGGGCTCCCAGCATTTT. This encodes CSAPLGSQHF.

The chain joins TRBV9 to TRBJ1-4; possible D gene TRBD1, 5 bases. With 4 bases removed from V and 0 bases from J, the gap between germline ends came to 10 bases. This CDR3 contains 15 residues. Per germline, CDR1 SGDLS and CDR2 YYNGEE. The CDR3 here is CASSPDRATNEKLFF. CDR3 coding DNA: TGTGCCAGCAGCCCCGACAGAGCAACTAATGAAAAACTGTTTTTT.

The CDR3 nucleotides are TGTGCCAGCAGCTTGGCAGGGGGTAGCAATCAGCCCCAGCATTTT. It is translated as CASSLAGGSNQPQHF. This chain connects TRBV5-6 to TRBJ1-5, with 7 bases aligning to TRBD1. The length of the CDR3 is 15 residues. Germline CDR1 is SGHDT and CDR2 is YYEEEE. With 0 bases clipped from V and 0 bases from J, the junction kept 0 bases outside the gene matches.

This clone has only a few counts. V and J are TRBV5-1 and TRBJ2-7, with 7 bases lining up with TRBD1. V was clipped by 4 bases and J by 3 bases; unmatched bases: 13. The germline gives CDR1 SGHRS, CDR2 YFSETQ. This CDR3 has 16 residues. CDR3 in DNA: TGCGCCAGCAGCCCTGCCGCAGGGGGTAATATCTACGAGCAGTACTTC. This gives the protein CASSPAAGGNIYEQYF.

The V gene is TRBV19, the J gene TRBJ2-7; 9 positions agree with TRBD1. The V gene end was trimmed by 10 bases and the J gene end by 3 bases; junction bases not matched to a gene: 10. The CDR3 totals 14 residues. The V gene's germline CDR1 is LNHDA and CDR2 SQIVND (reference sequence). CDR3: CATVAGTGRYEQYF. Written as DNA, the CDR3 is TGTGCCACCGTTGCGGGGACAGGGCGCTACGAGCAGTACTTC.

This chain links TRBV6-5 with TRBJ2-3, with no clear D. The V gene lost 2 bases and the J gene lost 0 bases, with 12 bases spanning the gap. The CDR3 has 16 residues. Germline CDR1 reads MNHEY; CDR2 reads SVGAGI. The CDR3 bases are TGTGCCAGCAGTTACCTAGGAGCCCTGAGCACAGATACGCAGTATTTT. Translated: CASSYLGALSTDTQYF.

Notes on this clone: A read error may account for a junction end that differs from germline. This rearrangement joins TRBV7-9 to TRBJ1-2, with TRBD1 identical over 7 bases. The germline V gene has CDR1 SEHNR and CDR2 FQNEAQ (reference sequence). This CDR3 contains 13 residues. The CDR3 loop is CSSSRQGSLGYTF. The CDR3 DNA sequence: TGTTCCAGCAGTCGACAGGGTTCGCTTGGCTACACCTTC.

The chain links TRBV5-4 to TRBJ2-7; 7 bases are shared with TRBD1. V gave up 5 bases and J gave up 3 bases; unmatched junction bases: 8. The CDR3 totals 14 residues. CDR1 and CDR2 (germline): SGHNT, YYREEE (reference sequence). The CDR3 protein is CASSPRDRNYEQYF. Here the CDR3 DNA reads TGTGCCAGCAGTCCCCGGGACAGAAACTACGAGCAGTACTTC. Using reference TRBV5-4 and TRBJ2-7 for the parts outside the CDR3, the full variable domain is ETGVTQSPTHLIKTRGQQVTLRCSSQSGHNTVSWYQQALGQGPQFIFQYYREEENGRGNFPPRFSGLQFPNYSSELNVNALELDDSALYLCASSPRDRNYEQYFGPGTRLTVT.

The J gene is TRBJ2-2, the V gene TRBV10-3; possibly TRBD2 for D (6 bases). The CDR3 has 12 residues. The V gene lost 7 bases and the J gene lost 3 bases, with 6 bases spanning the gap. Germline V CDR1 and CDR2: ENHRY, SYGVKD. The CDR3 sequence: CAIKRDTGELFF. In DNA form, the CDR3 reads TGTGCCATCAAGCGGGACACCGGGGAGCTGTTTTTT.

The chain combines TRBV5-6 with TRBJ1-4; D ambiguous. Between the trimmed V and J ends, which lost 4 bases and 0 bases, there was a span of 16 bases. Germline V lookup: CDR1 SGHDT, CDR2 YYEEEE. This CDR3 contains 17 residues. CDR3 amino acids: CASSRPSRGATNEKLFF. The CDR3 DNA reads TGTGCCAGCAGCCGACCCTCGCGGGGAGCAACTAATGAAAAACTGTTTTTT.

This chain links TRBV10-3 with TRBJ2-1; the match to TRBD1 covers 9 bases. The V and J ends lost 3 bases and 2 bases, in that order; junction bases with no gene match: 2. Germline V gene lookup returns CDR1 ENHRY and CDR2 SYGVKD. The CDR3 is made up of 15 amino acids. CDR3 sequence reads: CAISEDRGAYNEQFF. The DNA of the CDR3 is TGTGCCATCAGTGAAGACAGGGGGGCCTACAATGAGCAGTTCTTC.

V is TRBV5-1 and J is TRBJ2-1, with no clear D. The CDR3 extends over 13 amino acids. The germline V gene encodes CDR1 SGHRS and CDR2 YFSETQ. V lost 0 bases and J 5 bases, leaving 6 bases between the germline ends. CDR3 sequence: CASSLVIDNEQFF. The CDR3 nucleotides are TGCGCCAGCAGCTTGGTCATAGACAATGAGCAGTTCTTC.

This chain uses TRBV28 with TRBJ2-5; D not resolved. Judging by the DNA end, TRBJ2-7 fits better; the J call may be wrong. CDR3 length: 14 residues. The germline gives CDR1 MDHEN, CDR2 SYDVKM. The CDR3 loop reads CASSSSGPSYEQYF. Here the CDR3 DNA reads TGTGCCAGCAGTTCGTCAGGCCCCTCCTACGAGCAGTACTTC.

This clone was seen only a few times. The DNA for the CDR3 is TGTGCCAGTAGTATAGGGGCCGGGAGGAGTGAAAAACTGTTTTTT. Translated: CASSIGAGRSEKLFF. The V call is TRBV19, the J call TRBJ1-4; D call uncertain. Germline V gives CDR1 LNHDA, CDR2 SQIVND (reference sequence). The CDR3 has 15 residues. Trimming removed 1 base at V and 7 bases at J, with 13 bases between.

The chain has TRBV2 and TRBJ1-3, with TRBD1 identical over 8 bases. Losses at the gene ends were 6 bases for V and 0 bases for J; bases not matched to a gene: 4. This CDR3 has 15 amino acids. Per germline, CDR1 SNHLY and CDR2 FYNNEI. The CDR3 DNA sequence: TGTGCCAGCAGACTACAGGGGGTCTCTGGAAACACCATATATTTT. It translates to CASRLQGVSGNTIYF.